A selection of T cell receptor beta chains follows, all from one sample in a study of cytomegalovirus exposure and HLA in healthy donors. Clones were sequenced by immunoSEQ multiplex PCR, and TCRdb holds only the in-frame ones, with some missing. Counted here are 95,000 or so clones, around 86% occurring once; the ten biggest clones make up about 3.9%. Sequenced: PBMCs. The receptors here all came from a woman in her seventies in good health and CMV-seropositive. Both conserved end residues are part of each CDR3. Fields, in order: V gene, clone size, J gene, D gene, CDR3 DNA, CDR3 protein. A D gene is named only where the DNA matches it firmly. Where a row states a size, it is once, few, many or the class of an expanded clone; other rows omit it.

V gene: TRBV27; clone size: -; J gene: TRBJ2-3; D gene: -; CDR3 DNA: TGTGCCACCCGCGGGACCCCGGGTATAGATACGCAGTATTTT; CDR3 protein: CATRGTPGIDTQYF
V gene: TRBV5-4; clone size: -; J gene: TRBJ2-5; D gene: TRBD1; CDR3 DNA: TGTGCCAGCAGCCCGTCAGGACAGGGACCCCAAGAGACCCAGTACTTC; CDR3 protein: CASSPSGQGPQETQYF
V gene: TRBV28; clone size: -; J gene: TRBJ2-2; D gene: -; CDR3 DNA: TGTGCCAGCACGAGTCCTCCCGGGAACACCGGGGAGCTGTTTTTT; CDR3 protein: CASTSPPGNTGELFF
V gene: TRBV27; clone size: -; J gene: TRBJ2-7; D gene: TRBD2; CDR3 DNA: TGTGCCAGCAGTTCCATTAGCGGGAGCTCCTACGAGCAGTACTTC; CDR3 protein: CASSSISGSSYEQYF
V gene: TRBV30; clone size: -; J gene: TRBJ1-6; D gene: TRBD1; CDR3 DNA: TGTGCCTGGGGCCCCCGGGACAGATATTCACCCCTCCACTTT; CDR3 protein: CAWGPRDRYSPLHF
V gene: TRBV25-1; clone size: once; J gene: TRBJ2-1; D gene: TRBD2; CDR3 DNA: TGTGCCAGCTCGGTCACTAGCGGGAAGAGCTCCTACAATGAGCAGTTCTTC; CDR3 protein: CASSVTSGKSSYNEQFF
V gene: TRBV19; clone size: -; J gene: TRBJ2-1; D gene: TRBD2; CDR3 DNA: TGTGCCAGTAGTATCCCTGAACTAGCGATCCACAATGAGCAGTTCTTC; CDR3 protein: CASSIPELAIHNEQFF
V gene: TRBV2; clone size: -; J gene: TRBJ2-1; D gene: TRBD2; CDR3 DNA: TGTGCCACTGGAGCGGGGGGGAGGGGGCAGTTCTTC; CDR3 protein: CATGAGGRGQFF
V gene: TRBV5-1; clone size: -; J gene: TRBJ2-3; D gene: -; CDR3 DNA: TGCGCCAGCAGCTTTAAAGATACGCAGTATTTT; CDR3 protein: CASSFKDTQYF
V gene: TRBV10-2; clone size: -; J gene: TRBJ1-1; D gene: TRBD1; CDR3 DNA: TGCGCCAGCACCTCCGTCCCGGGACAGGGGTCTACCGGCACTGAAGCTTTCTTT; CDR3 protein: CASTSVPGQGSTGTEAFF
V gene: TRBV12-5; clone size: -; J gene: TRBJ2-5; D gene: TRBD1; CDR3 DNA: TGTGCTAGTGGTCTCGGGGACAGGGGGGCGGGGGTGCAGTACTTC; CDR3 protein: CASGLGDRGAGVQYF
V gene: TRBV18; clone size: -; J gene: TRBJ1-2; D gene: -; CDR3 DNA: TGTGCCAGCTCACCACTAGACAGCAACTATGGCTACACCTTC; CDR3 protein: CASSPLDSNYGYTF
V gene: TRBV28; clone size: -; J gene: TRBJ1-1; D gene: TRBD1; CDR3 DNA: TGTGCCAGTTGGACAGGGGGCGCTTTAGGAGGTTCGACTGAAGCTTTCTTT; CDR3 protein: CASWTGGALGGSTEAFF